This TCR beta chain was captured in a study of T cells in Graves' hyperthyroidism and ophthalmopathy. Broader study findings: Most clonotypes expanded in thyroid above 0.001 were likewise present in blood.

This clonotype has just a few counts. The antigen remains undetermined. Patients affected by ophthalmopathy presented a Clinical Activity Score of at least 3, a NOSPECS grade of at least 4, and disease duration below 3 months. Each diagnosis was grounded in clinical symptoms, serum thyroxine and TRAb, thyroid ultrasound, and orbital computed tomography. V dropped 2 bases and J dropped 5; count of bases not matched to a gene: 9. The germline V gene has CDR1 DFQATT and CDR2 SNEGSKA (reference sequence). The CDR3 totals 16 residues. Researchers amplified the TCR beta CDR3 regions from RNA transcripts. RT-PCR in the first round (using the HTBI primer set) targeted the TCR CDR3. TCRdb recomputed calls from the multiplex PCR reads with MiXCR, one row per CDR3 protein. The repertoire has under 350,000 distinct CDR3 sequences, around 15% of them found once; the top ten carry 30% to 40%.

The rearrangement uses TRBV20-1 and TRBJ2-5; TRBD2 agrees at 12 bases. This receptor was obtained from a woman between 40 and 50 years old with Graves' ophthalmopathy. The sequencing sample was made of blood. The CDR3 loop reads CSARSSTSGGRETQYF. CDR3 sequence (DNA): TGCAGTGCTAGATCTTCGACTAGCGGGGGCAGGGAGACCCAGTACTTC.